The 3 T cell receptor beta chains in this list originate from one sample, sequenced in a study of response to subunit inactivated influenza vaccine. TCRdb re-analysed the RT-PCR reads in MiXCR, keeping a single row per CDR3 protein. The sample includes 200,000 to 300,000 distinct CDR3 sequences, 9% to 15% seen only once; the top ten take 7.5% to 10%. The sequencing used non-naive T cells sorted from PBMCs, collected less than 15 days before vaccination. Receptor source: a man in his fifties who received an inactivated influenza vaccine.

This clonotype was picked up a small number of times. This chain's CDR3 is CAWSLGVLNEQYF. CDR3 sequence (DNA): TGTGCCTGGAGTTTGGGGGTTCTCAACGAGCAGTACTTC. The chain employs TRBV30 and TRBJ2-7; D could derive from TRBD1 or TRBD2 (5 bases each). The CDR3 is 13 amino acids. Germline V lookup: CDR1 GTSNPN, CDR2 SVGIG (reference sequence). V was shortened by 2 bases and J by 5 bases, with 13 bases between the two germline ends.

This clonotype was counted at least ten times. The genes are TRBV2 and TRBJ2-3; unclear D gene. Trimming took off 7 bases at V and 2 bases at J, with 10 bases between the two ends. Germline V gives CDR1 SNHLY, CDR2 FYNNEI. The CDR3 contains 13 residues. The CDR3 sequence: CASNGPFTDTQYF. The DNA for the CDR3 is TGTGCCAGCAATGGACCATTCACAGATACGCAGTATTTT.

The rearrangement joins TRBV6-1 to TRBJ2-5; D perhaps matches TRBD2 (6 bases). Germline CDR1 is MNHNS and CDR2 is SASEGT. There are 16 residues in the CDR3. Between the trimmed V and J ends, which lost 4 bases and 4 bases, there was a span of 19 bases. The CDR3 nucleotides read TGTGCCAGCAGTGGAACTAGCTTAGGCGATTCAGAGACCCAGTACTTC. Amino acid sequence: CASSGTSLGDSETQYF.